Listed below are T cell receptor beta chains from one sample, sequenced in a study of T cell responses to AZD1222 COVID-19 vaccine. The data were produced by immunoSEQ multiplex PCR, yet TCRdb's version contains in-frame clones alone and is incomplete. The sample includes tens of thousands of clones, roughly 80% of them seen just once. Sequenced material: peripheral blood, taken on day 0 of AZD1222 vaccination. The source of these receptors is an adult in good health. CDR3s include the opening cysteine and the closing phenylalanine or tryptophan. The D gene is left open where the match is weak. Only part of the rows carry a size: once, few, many, or a class if the clone is expanded.

>NA|TRBV2|TRBJ2-1|TRBD2
CASLLGTSGSDEQFF
TGTGCCAGCTTATTGGGGACTAGCGGGAGTGATGAGCAGTTCTTC
>NA|TRBV28|TRBJ1-3|NA
CASTPGWSGNTIYF
TGTGCCAGCACTCCAGGGTGGTCTGGAAACACCATATATTTT
>NA|TRBV19|TRBJ1-6|TRBD1
CASSNTGTEDSPLHF
TGTGCCAGTAGTAATACCGGGACAGAGGATTCACCCCTCCACTTT
>NA|TRBV5-4|TRBJ2-5|TRBD2
CASSSGTSGKETQYF
TGTGCCAGCAGCAGCGGGACTAGCGGAAAAGAGACCCAGTACTTC
>NA|TRBV19|TRBJ2-3|NA
CASSIGTPPDTQYF
TGTGCCAGTAGTATAGGGACTCCTCCGGATACGCAGTATTTT
>NA|TRBV10-3|TRBJ1-2|TRBD1
CAISSPGTGRSYTF
TGTGCCATCAGTTCGCCCGGGACAGGGAGAAGCTACACCTTC
>NA|TRBV4-2|TRBJ2-1|NA
CASSQDSAYPTEQFF
TGTGCCAGCAGCCAAGATTCCGCTTACCCTACTGAGCAGTTCTTC
>NA|TRBV4-1|TRBJ1-6|NA
CASSPRQNSPLHF
TGCGCCAGCAGTCCAAGACAGAATTCACCCCTCCACTTT
>NA|TRBV7-2|TRBJ2-5|NA
CASSLRGAEETQYF
TGTGCCAGCAGCTTACGAGGAGCAGAAGAGACCCAGTACTTC
>once|TRBV14|TRBJ2-3|TRBD2
CASSQVAGGTDTQYF
TGTGCCAGCAGCCAAGTTGCGGGAGGCACAGATACGCAGTATTTT
>NA|TRBV6-5|TRBJ2-1|NA
CASSSRRIHEQFF
TGTGCCAGCAGTTCTCGACGCATTCATGAGCAGTTCTTC
>few|TRBV20-1|TRBJ1-1|TRBD1
CSASPGGAFF
TGCAGTGCTAGCCCAGGGGGAGCTTTCTTT
>once|TRBV10-2|TRBJ2-7|NA
CASSVAGQGYEQYF
TGCGCCAGCAGTGTAGCGGGACAGGGATACGAGCAGTACTTC
>NA|TRBV10-2|TRBJ1-2|TRBD1
CASSSPLGQGYYGYTF
TGCGCCAGCAGTTCCCCCCTAGGACAGGGCTACTATGGCTACACCTTC